This is a list of T cell receptor beta chains from one sample in a study of response to subunit inactivated influenza vaccine. TCRdb called the RT-PCR reads again in MiXCR, with one record for every CDR3 protein. Among around 850,000 distinct CDR3 sequences listed, 15% to 20% were seen once. The input for sequencing was PBMCs from blood, taken less than 6 days after vaccination. The receptor source for this set is a man aged 50 to 59 who received an inactivated influenza vaccine. CDR3s include the opening cysteine and the closing phenylalanine or tryptophan. D genes are given only for firm matches. Clone size is stated in some rows and not others, as once, few, many or a class when expanded.

>TRBV12-3/TRBV12-4|many|TRBD2|TRBJ2-1
TGTGCCAGCTCTCCGCTAGCGGGGGGAAATGAGCAGTTCTTC
CASSPLAGGNEQFF
>TRBV5-1|NA|TRBD2|TRBJ2-7
TGCGCCAGCAGCTTACCCCGAGCTAGCGGGGGACCCTACGAGCAGTACTTC
CASSLPRASGGPYEQYF
>TRBV7-9|NA|TRBD1|TRBJ2-1
TGTGCCAGCAGGCCAACCCCGGGACAGGGATACAATGAGCAGTTCTTC
CASRPTPGQGYNEQFF
>TRBV5-1|few|NA|TRBJ1-1
TGCGCCAGCAGCTTGGCACGGGCCCGGGGATACACTGAAGCTTTCTTT
CASSLARARGYTEAFF
>TRBV20-1|NA|TRBD2|TRBJ2-1
TGCAGTGCTCTAGCGGGAGGGCCTTCCTACAATGAGCAGTTCTTC
CSALAGGPSYNEQFF
>TRBV12-3/TRBV12-4|NA|TRBD1|TRBJ2-2
TGTGCCAGCAGTCGGGACAGGGGCAGCGCCGGGGAGCTGTTTTTT
CASSRDRGSAGELFF
>TRBV4-1|NA|NA|TRBJ2-6
TGCGCCAGCAGCCCCAGTCAGTCTCCCTCTGGGGCCAACGTCCTGACTTTC
CASSPSQSPSGANVLTF
>TRBV5-1|few|NA|TRBJ2-1
TGCGCCAGCAGCTTGGGGGACCCTAGGGATGAGCAGTTCTTC
CASSLGDPRDEQFF
>TRBV5-5|many|NA|TRBJ2-1
TGTGCCAGCAGCTTGGGTCAGGGTTACTACAATGAGCAGTTCTTC
CASSLGQGYYNEQFF
>TRBV20-1|few|NA|TRBJ1-5
TGCAGTGCTAGTTCCGGGAAGATCAGCAATCAGCCCCAGCATTTT
CSASSGKISNQPQHF
>TRBV5-1|few|NA|TRBJ2-2
TGCGCCAGCAGCTTGGGGTCAGGGTTCGTGAACACCGGGGAGCTGTTTTTT
CASSLGSGFVNTGELFF
>TRBV7-9|NA|TRBD2|TRBJ2-1
TGTGCCAGCAGCTTAGACTTGCTAGCGGACTCCTACAATGAGCAGTTCTTC
CASSLDLLADSYNEQFF
>TRBV18|NA|TRBD1|TRBJ2-7
TGTGCCAGCTCACCTGGGACAGGGACGACCGAGCAGTACTTC
CASSPGTGTTEQYF
>TRBV7-9|NA|TRBD1|TRBJ2-7
TGTGCCAGCAGCCAGGACAGGGGGCAATGGCAAGTCTACGAGCAGTACTTC
CASSQDRGQWQVYEQYF
>TRBV10-3|NA|NA|TRBJ2-2
TGTGCCATCAGTGAGCGGACTAACACCGGGGAGCTGTTTTTT
CAISERTNTGELFF
>TRBV27|few|NA|TRBJ1-6
TGTGCCAGCAGTTTTATCTCTTATAATTCACCCCTCCACTTT
CASSFISYNSPLHF